This TCR beta chain was recovered during a study of blood T cell repertoires in COVID-19. The data were produced by immunoSEQ multiplex PCR, yet TCRdb's version contains in-frame clones alone and is incomplete. The sample carries 120,000 to 150,000 clones, about 80% recorded once. This clone was detected ten times or more. The V end lost 7 bases, the J end lost 5 bases, and 14 bases lay between the germline ends. The CDR3 has 13 residues. CDR1 SNHLY and CDR2 FYNNEI come from the germline V gene. V is TRBV2 and J is TRBJ2-5; D possibly corresponds to TRBD1 (5 bases). What was sequenced was peripheral blood. This receptor was identified in a middle-aged man with acute or convalescent COVID-19. CDR3 sequence (DNA): TGTGCCAGCACTTGGCCAGGGTCGGAGACCCAGTACTTC. Translating gives CASTWPGSETQYF.